Listed below are T cell receptor beta chains from one sample, sequenced in a study of OX40 agonist ivuxolimab in advanced cancers. The data were produced by immunoSEQ multiplex PCR, yet TCRdb's version contains in-frame clones alone and is incomplete. The table includes some 57,000 clones, 86% detected once. The sequencing used CD4+ or CD8+ T cells sorted from blood, collected in a trial of the OX40 agonist ivuxolimab. The receptors derive from an adult with an advanced solid tumor such as melanoma, head and neck, liver or kidney cancer. Both conserved end residues are part of each CDR3. D genes are given only for firm matches. Not all rows give a size; the values are once, few, many and, for expanded clones, a class.

- - 16 TRBJ1-6 TRBV7-2 CASSLTGDPNNSPLHF TGTGCCAGCAGCTTAACCGGGGACCCGAATAATTCACCCCTCCACTTT
- - 14 TRBJ1-4 TRBV28 CASSTTGGFEKLFF TGTGCCAGCAGTACGACAGGTGGATTTGAAAAACTGTTTTTT
- TRBD2 16 TRBJ2-2 TRBV19 CASLQLASGNTGELFF TGTGCCAGCCTTCAATTGGCTAGCGGGAACACCGGGGAGCTGTTTTTT
- - 15 TRBJ2-5 TRBV28 CASSLGGPRLKTQYF TGTGCCAGCAGTTTAGGAGGTCCGAGGTTAAAGACCCAGTACTTC
- - 15 TRBJ1-2 TRBV18 CASSPSDRRRYGYTF TGTGCCAGCTCACCAAGCGACCGAAGACGGTATGGCTACACCTTC
- - 15 TRBJ1-4 TRBV28 CASRADTTTNEKLFF TGTGCCAGCCGAGCCGACACTACAACTAATGAAAAACTGTTTTTT
- TRBD1 14 TRBJ2-5 TRBV5-1 CASGTGTAQETQYF TGCGCCAGCGGTACCGGGACAGCACAAGAGACCCAGTACTTC
- - 14 TRBJ2-7 TRBV2 CATTRDWTPGEQYF TGTGCCACCACCAGGGACTGGACCCCGGGCGAGCAGTACTTC
- TRBD2 17 TRBJ2-2 TRBV18 CASSPVLGTMNTGELFF TGTGCCAGCTCACCAGTCTTAGGGACTATGAACACCGGGGAGCTGTTTTTT
- - 16 TRBJ2-7 TRBV5-1 CASATVPSPGGGEQYF TGCGCCAGCGCGACAGTACCCTCTCCTGGGGGCGGCGAGCAGTACTTC
- - 16 TRBJ2-3 TRBV10-1 CASSEGRIAGTDTQYF TGCGCCAGCAGTGAGGGCCGGATAGCGGGCACAGATACGCAGTATTTT
- - 12 TRBJ2-7 TRBV15 CATSRDIGGRMF TGTGCCACCAGCAGAGATATAGGGGGACGGATGTTC
once TRBD1 15 TRBJ1-2 TRBV4-3 CASSQELDRAVGYTF TGCGCCAGCAGCCAAGAATTGGACAGGGCTGTTGGCTACACCTTC
- - 15 TRBJ2-3 TRBV30 CACGRTAYSTDTQYF TGTGCCTGCGGAAGGACGGCCTATAGCACAGATACGCAGTATTTT
few - 12 TRBJ1-2 TRBV6-1 CATLSQEYGYTF TGTGCCACGCTAAGCCAGGAATATGGCTACACCTTC
- TRBD1 17 TRBJ2-5 TRBV4-2 CASSQDPPGQGVPTQYF TGTGCCAGCAGCCAAGACCCTCCGGGACAGGGGGTGCCGACCCAGTACTTC
- - 14 TRBJ2-1 TRBV5-1 CASSQGDSNNEQFF TGCGCCAGCAGCCAAGGGGACTCCAACAATGAGCAGTTCTTC
- - 17 TRBJ2-6 TRBV7-2 CASSPERLSSGANVLTF TGTGCCAGCAGCCCCGAGCGGCTAAGCTCTGGGGCCAACGTCCTGACTTTC
- TRBD1 15 TRBJ1-1 TRBV18 CASSLSGQGNTEAFF TGTGCCAGCTCACTTTCCGGACAGGGGAACACTGAAGCTTTCTTT
- TRBD1 14 TRBJ1-2 TRBV7-9 CASSPYRDSTGYTF TGTGCCAGCAGCCCGTACCGGGACAGCACTGGCTACACCTTC
few - 16 TRBJ2-5 TRBV5-1 CASSTGRGRGLETQYF TGCGCCAGCAGCACCGGCAGGGGTCGAGGGTTAGAGACCCAGTACTTC
- TRBD1 14 TRBJ1-2 TRBV10-3 CAISESQGAHGYTF TGTGCCATCAGTGAGTCTCAGGGGGCGCATGGCTACACCTTC
- TRBD2 15 TRBJ2-7 TRBV27 CASSLKLAGHYEQYF TGTGCCAGCAGTTTAAAGTTAGCGGGACACTACGAGCAGTACTTC
- TRBD1 14 TRBJ2-5 TRBV4-2 CASREGQGYGTQYF TGTGCCAGCAGGGAAGGACAGGGATATGGGACCCAGTACTTC